The clone carrying this T cell receptor (beta chain) turned up a few times. TRB rearrangements were amplified by multiplex PCR with BIOMED2 TRB-A/B primers. TCRdb independently ran MiXCR on the multiplex PCR reads; one entry per CDR3 protein. The sample lists 20,000 to 30,000 distinct CDR3 sequences; 32% were seen once. The sample comes from a study of T and B cells in COVID-19 patients. From blood, roughly 240-550 ng of genomic DNA served as TRB template. CDR3 length: 13 amino acids. Per the germline V gene, CDR1 is GTSNPN and CDR2 is SVGIG (reference sequence). V shed 1 base and J 5 bases; nucleotides not matched to a gene: 4.

This chain connects TRBV30 to TRBJ2-5; TRBD1 matches at 7 bases. The sample was blood. The receptor comes from a human donor who had recovered from COVID-19. The CDR3 region has the DNA TGTGCCTGGAGTGGAGGGGGCGGCGAGACCCAGTACTTC. As protein: CAWSGGGGETQYF.